These 16 T cell receptor beta chains were all obtained from the same sample, sequenced in a study of shared clonotypes between healthy human individuals. Libraries were prepared by immunoSEQ multiplex PCR; TCRdb keeps only in-frame clonotypes and omits some of them. The data show over 850,000 clones, around three quarters seen once. The sequenced material came from memory CD4+ T cells from PBMCs. The subset: CD45RA-negative fraction. The receptors originated from a man younger than 30 in good health. Some clones in this sample may be carry-over from other donors' samples.

This clone is a singleton in its sample. The chain employs TRBV12-5 and TRBJ2-7; D perhaps matches TRBD2 (5 bases). Deletions cut 0 bases from V and 3 bases from J, with 15 bases between. Looked up from germline, CDR1 is LGHNT and CDR2 is FRNRAP. This CDR3 comprises 16 residues. The CDR3 DNA sequence: TGTGCTAGTGGTTTGGTACATGGCGGACTGCACTACGAGCAGTACTTC. Translating gives CASGLVHGGLHYEQYF.

This chain connects TRBV4-2 to TRBJ1-5; D ambiguous. The CDR3 spans 16 residues. Germline CDR1 and CDR2: LGHNA and YNFKEQ. The V and J ends lost 0 bases and 6 bases respectively, with 15 bases between them. CDR3 protein: CASSQDKASLGQPQHF. The CDR3, as DNA: TGTGCCAGCAGCCAAGATAAGGCCTCGCTTGGTCAGCCCCAGCATTTT.

J is TRBJ1-5 and V is TRBV30, with D possibly being TRBD1 (5 bases). CDR3 length: 16 residues. The germline gives CDR1 GTSNPN, CDR2 SVGIG (reference sequence). The V end was cut by 4 bases, the J end by 2 bases, with 18 bases between. The CDR3 region has the DNA TGTGCCTGGATCCCGGGGCGGAACCATTGCAATCAGCCCCAGCATTTT. It yields the protein CAWIPGRNHCNQPQHF.

J is TRBJ2-7 and V is TRBV29-1; D ambiguous. The germline V and J ends were trimmed by 7 bases and 1 base, with 23 bases remaining between them. The V gene's germline CDR1 is SQVTM and CDR2 ANQGSEA. This CDR3 is 16 amino acids long. This chain's CDR3 is CSAQRRGYGGSYEQYF. The CDR3 DNA sequence: TGCAGCGCCCAAAGGAGAGGTTACGGTGGTTCCTACGAGCAGTACTTC.

V is TRBV7-2 and J is TRBJ2-3; TRBD1 matches at 7 bases. With V trimmed by 4 bases and J by 4 bases, 17 bases remained unmatched. Germline V gene data show CDR1 as SGHTA and CDR2 as FQGNSA. The CDR3 is made up of 18 amino acids. The CDR3, as DNA: TGTGCCAGCAGCTCCCGTGGGACAGCAACAGGAGCAGCAGATACGCAGTATTTT. Its protein product is CASSSRGTATGAADTQYF.

This clone was seen a single time. V usage is TRBV30 and J usage is TRBJ1-2; 9 bases agree with TRBD1. The CDR3 extends over 20 amino acids. Losses at the gene ends were 2 bases for V and 0 bases for J; bases not matched to a gene: 19. Germline CDR1 is GTSNPN and CDR2 is SVGIG (reference sequence). CDR3 protein: CAWSLWFKGTGRTSNYGYTF. The CDR3 DNA reads as TGTGCCTGGAGTCTTTGGTTTAAAGGGACAGGGAGGACATCTAACTATGGCTACACCTTC.

Points on this clone: This specimen includes other DNA sequences encoding the same CDR3. The rearrangement links TRBV5-1 to TRBJ2-7; D is perhaps TRBD1 (6 bases). Germline V gene sequence: CDR1 SGHRS, CDR2 YFSETQ. V lost 2 bases and J lost 1, with 10 bases in between. The CDR3 runs 14 residues. The CDR3 region is CASSLTGSSYEQYF. DNA of the CDR3: TGCGCCAGCAGCTTAACAGGGAGTTCCTACGAGCAGTACTTC.

Concerning this clone itself: A junction boundary mismatches the germline segment, possibly from a read error. V and J are TRBV29-1 and TRBJ2-3; TRBD1 aligns across 11 bases. The CDR3 runs 14 residues. The germline CDR1 and CDR2 sequences are SQVTM and ANQGSEA. For the CDR3, the DNA is TGCAGCGTTAAGGACAGGGGGCGGGCAGATACGCAGTGTTTT. This translates into CSVKDRGRADTQCF.

V usage is TRBV5-1 and J usage is TRBJ2-3, with TRBD1 matching over 8 bases. Trimming removed 4 bases from V and 2 bases from J; junction bases left unmatched: 6. The CDR3 spans 15 residues. CDR1 and CDR2 from the germline V gene are SGHRS and YFSETQ. The chain's CDR3 is CASSRGQVPTDTQYF. In DNA, the CDR3 is TGCGCCAGCAGCCGGGGACAGGTGCCCACAGATACGCAGTATTTT.

CDR3 nucleotides: TGCAGCGTTGGTGTTAGGGGGGAAAAACTGTTTTTT. Translating it yields CSVGVRGEKLFF. This chain connects TRBV29-1 to TRBJ1-4; D might be TRBD1 (6 bases). The ends were cut back, 4 bases at V and 8 bases at J, with 11 bases in the middle. The CDR3 has 12 residues. Per the germline V gene, CDR1 is SQVTM and CDR2 is ANQGSEA.

V usage is TRBV7-9 and J usage is TRBJ1-2, with D possibly TRBD1 on 6 matching bases. Trimming took 5 bases from V and 4 from J, leaving 14 bases between them. The CDR3 has 14 residues. The germline gives CDR1 SEHNR, CDR2 FQNEAQ (reference sequence). In DNA form, the CDR3 reads TGTGCCAGCAGCCGCAGAGGGGGAGTCTATGGCTACACCTTC. Translation gives CASSRRGGVYGYTF.

V is TRBV4-2 and J is TRBJ2-2; D possibly corresponds to TRBD2 (7 bases). Trimming removed 5 bases at V and 1 base at J, with 14 bases between. Germline-derived CDR1 and CDR2 are LGHNA and YNFKEQ. The CDR3 loop spans 16 amino acids. The CDR3 DNA reads TGTGCCAGCAGCGAAAGAGCGGGACAGAACACCGGGGAGCTGTTTTTT. Its translation is CASSERAGQNTGELFF.

V and J are TRBV7-3 and TRBJ2-1, with 8 bases fitting TRBD2. The germline gives CDR1 SGHTA, CDR2 FQGTGA. CDR3 length: 15 amino acids. The V segment lost 5 bases and the J segment 8 bases; nucleotides outside the gene matches: 11. The CDR3 region is CASSPSAGVSYEQFF. The CDR3 bases are TGTGCCAGCAGCCCCTCAGCGGGAGTCTCGTATGAGCAGTTCTTC.

The CDR3 region has the DNA TGTGCCAGCAGCTCCGGACAGGGATCGCGAGCTTTCTTT. Its protein is CASSSGQGSRAFF. The rearrangement uses TRBV7-9 and TRBJ1-1, with 8 bases aligning to TRBD1. Trimming took 4 bases from V and 10 from J; bases not matched to a gene: 8. CDR1 is SEHNR and CDR2 is FQNEAQ in the germline V gene (reference sequence). The CDR3 is made up of 13 amino acids.

This clone was observed once. Other DNA sequences in this specimen translate into the identical CDR3. CDR3 DNA sequence: TGTGCCAGCAGTTTAGCGTCCAGGGGGCGTTACGAGCAGTACTTC. It specifies CASSLASRGRYEQYF. The rearrangement links TRBV27 to TRBJ2-7; 8 bases line up with TRBD1. Losses at the gene ends were 2 bases for V and 4 bases for J; bases not matched to a gene: 7. CDR3 size: 15 residues. The germline V gene encodes CDR1 MNHEY and CDR2 SMNVEV (reference sequence).

The V and J genes are TRBV7-8 and TRBJ2-5, with TRBD2 matching over 7 bases. Looked up from germline, CDR1 is SGHVS and CDR2 is FQNEAQ. The CDR3 has 16 amino acids. The junction had 7 bases not matched to a gene; V was cut back by 2 bases and J by 1 base. This CDR3 reads CASSLFASGVQETQYF. CDR3 bases: TGTGCCAGCAGCTTATTTGCTAGCGGTGTCCAAGAGACCCAGTACTTC.